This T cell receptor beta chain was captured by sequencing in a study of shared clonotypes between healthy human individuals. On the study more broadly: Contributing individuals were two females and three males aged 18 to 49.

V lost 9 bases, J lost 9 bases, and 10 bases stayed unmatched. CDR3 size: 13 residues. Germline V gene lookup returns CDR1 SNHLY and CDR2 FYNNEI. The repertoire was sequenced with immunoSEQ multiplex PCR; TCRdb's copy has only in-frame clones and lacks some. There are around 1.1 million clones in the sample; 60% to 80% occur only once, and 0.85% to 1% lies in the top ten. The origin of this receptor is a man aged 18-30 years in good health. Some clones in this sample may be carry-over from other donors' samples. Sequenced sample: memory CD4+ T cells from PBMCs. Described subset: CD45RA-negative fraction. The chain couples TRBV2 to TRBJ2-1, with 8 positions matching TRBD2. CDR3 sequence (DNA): TGTGCCAGTATGAGTAGCGGGATAGGTGAGCAGTTCTTC. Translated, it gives CASMSSGIGEQFF.